These 21 T cell receptor beta chains were all obtained from the same sample, sequenced in a study of blood T cell repertoires in COVID-19. Data came from immunoSEQ multiplex PCR; TCRdb stores just in-frame clones and leaves some out. The sample consists of 97,000 or so clones, roughly 92% of them appearing once. Source material: peripheral blood. Source of these receptors: a woman aged 50 to 65 with COVID-19, enrolled during active disease.

The chain couples TRBV24-1 to TRBJ2-1, with 8 bases identical to TRBD1. Germline V gene data show CDR1 as KGHDR and CDR2 as SFDVKD. With 3 bases clipped from V and 6 bases from J, the junction kept 15 bases outside the gene matches. The CDR3 consists of 18 residues. The CDR3 DNA follows: TGTGCCACCAGTGATGCAGGGGGCTGGGGCCTCAAGAGCAATGAGCAGTTCTTC. It translates to CATSDAGGWGLKSNEQFF.

The chain links TRBV27 to TRBJ1-2; TRBD1 matches 7 bases. The germline CDR1 and CDR2 sequences are MNHEY and SMNVEV (reference sequence). This CDR3 region has 13 residues. Trimming at V came to 6 bases and at J to 7 bases, leaving 8 bases not matched to a gene. CDR3 amino acids: CASSPTGVRGYTF. The CDR3, as DNA: TGTGCCAGCAGCCCTACAGGGGTACGTGGCTACACCTTC.

CDR3 DNA: TGCGCCAGCACTGCCGGGACTAGTAGGGGGCAAGAGACCCAGTACTTC. It is translated as CASTAGTSRGQETQYF. This chain uses TRBV5-1 with TRBJ2-5; 8 bases are a match to TRBD2. CDR3 size: 16 residues. V lost 6 bases and J lost 2; bases outside the gene matches: 12. Germline V gene sequence: CDR1 SGHRS, CDR2 YFSETQ.

The J gene is TRBJ2-2, the V gene TRBV11-2; D is unresolved. Germline CDR1 SGHAT, CDR2 FQNNGV. The V and J ends lost 5 bases and 4 bases respectively, with 14 bases between them. This CDR3 spans 15 amino acids. CDR3 protein: CASSQPYGFTGELFF. In nucleotides, the CDR3 is TGTGCCAGCAGCCAACCATATGGCTTCACCGGGGAGCTGTTTTTT.

The chain is built from TRBV11-3 and TRBJ2-1, with 11 bases aligning to TRBD2. Germline values: CDR1 SGHNT, CDR2 YENEEA. V dropped 5 bases and J dropped 5; count of bases not matched to a gene: 8. The CDR3 has 16 residues. The DNA of the CDR3 is TGTGCCAGCAGCCCATTAGCGGGGGGGACGAACAATGAGCAGTTCTTC. Translating it yields CASSPLAGGTNNEQFF.

The rearrangement joins TRBV6-1 to TRBJ1-3; TRBD1 matches 7 bases. In germline, CDR1 is MNHNS, CDR2 SASEGT. Trimming took 2 bases from V and 2 from J; bases not matched to a gene: 9. The CDR3 sequence is 17 residues long. This chain's CDR3 is CASSERTGQRAGNTIYF. CDR3 in DNA: TGTGCCAGCAGTGAACGCACGGGACAGAGGGCTGGAAACACCATATATTTT.

V and J are TRBV6-2 or TRBV6-3 and TRBJ2-7; TRBD2 matches at 7 bases. This CDR3 has 14 residues. Germline V CDR1 and CDR2: MNHEY, SVGEGT. J gave up 0 bases and V 2 bases, and 1 base lay outside the gene matches. The CDR3 DNA reads TGTGCCAGCAGTTACGGGACTATCTCCTACGAGCAGTACGTC. Translated, it gives CASSYGTISYEQYV.

The chain combines TRBV2 with TRBJ2-5, with 10 nucleotides matching TRBD1. Losses at the gene ends were 4 bases for V and 5 bases for J; bases not matched to a gene: 13. CDR1 and CDR2 from the germline V gene are SNHLY and FYNNEI. The CDR3 covers 17 residues. The CDR3 DNA sequence: TGTGCCAGCAGTGGAGCGCAAGGACAGGGGGACGGGGAGACCCAGTACTTC. It encodes CASSGAQGQGDGETQYF.

The chain joins TRBV10-1 to TRBJ2-5, with no clear D. V lost 8 bases and J 5 bases, leaving 15 bases between the germline ends. Germline assignment: CDR1 WNHNN and CDR2 SYGVQD (reference sequence). This CDR3 region has 13 residues. CDR3 DNA sequence: TGCGCCAGCGGTAACTCGGGTTTGGAGACCCAGTACTTC. It is translated as CASGNSGLETQYF.

The V gene is TRBV11-3, the J gene TRBJ1-3, with a possible D match to TRBD1 (5 bases). There are 16 residues in the CDR3. Germline V CDR1 and CDR2: SGHNT, YENEEA. Trimming stripped 5 bases from V and 2 bases from J, with 16 bases between. CDR3 nucleotide sequence: TGTGCCAGCAGCCCCTCACGCCAGGGTGCTGGAAACACCATATATTTT. Translation gives CASSPSRQGAGNTIYF.

The rearrangement joins TRBV5-1 to TRBJ1-4; D perhaps matches TRBD1 (5 bases). V lost 5 bases, J lost 0 bases, and 14 bases lay in between. The V gene's germline CDR1 is SGHRS and CDR2 YFSETQ. This CDR3 comprises 16 residues. The CDR3 sequence is CASRKTSGSTNEKLFF. CDR3 sequence (DNA): TGCGCCAGCAGGAAAACTTCAGGGTCAACTAATGAAAAACTGTTTTTT.

The rearrangement uses TRBV10-3 and TRBJ1-1; D may be TRBD1 (6 bases). This CDR3 has 16 amino acids. The germline V gene encodes CDR1 ENHRY and CDR2 SYGVKD. V lost 3 bases and J 3 bases, leaving 17 bases between the germline ends. The CDR3 DNA reads as TGTGCCATCAGTGAAACGGACAGTAAACCGGACACTGAAGCTTTCTTT. Amino acid sequence: CAISETDSKPDTEAFF.

Many counts were recorded for this clone. The gene calls are TRBV5-5 and TRBJ1-4; 8 nucleotides line up with TRBD1. Trimming at V came to 5 bases and at J to 7 bases, leaving 4 bases not matched to a gene. The germline gives CDR1 SGHKS, CDR2 YYEKEE (reference sequence). The CDR3 spans 13 residues. The CDR3 loop reads CASRRQGREKLFF. The CDR3 DNA follows: TGTGCCAGCAGAAGACAGGGGCGTGAAAAACTGTTTTTT.

This sequence joins TRBV28 and TRBJ1-1; D ambiguous. The CDR3 is made up of 13 amino acids. Trimming took 3 bases from V and 1 from J, leaving 6 bases between them. Germline assignment: CDR1 MDHEN and CDR2 SYDVKM. The CDR3, as DNA: TGTGCCAGCAGTTTCGAGGGGAACACTGAAGCTTTCTTT. Translating it yields CASSFEGNTEAFF.

The J gene is TRBJ1-6, the V gene TRBV5-4, with D possibly being TRBD1 (5 bases). The length of the CDR3 is 16 residues. The germline V gene encodes CDR1 SGHNT and CDR2 YYREEE (reference sequence). V was pared by 3 bases and J by 8 bases, with 18 bases between. CDR3 sequence reads: CASSYAGTLVDSPLHF. The CDR3, as DNA: TGTGCCAGCAGCTACGCCGGGACTCTAGTTGATTCACCCCTCCACTTT. The complete variable domain, with remaining parts taken from reference TRBV5-4 and TRBJ1-6, reads ETGVTQSPTHLIKTRGQQVTLRCSSQSGHNTVSWYQQALGQGPQFIFQYYREEENGRGNFPPRFSGLQFPNYSSELNVNALELDDSALYLCASSYAGTLVDSPLHFGNGTRLTVT.

The V call is TRBV19, the J call TRBJ2-1; 7 nucleotides match TRBD2. Per germline, CDR1 LNHDA and CDR2 SQIVND (reference sequence). V gave up 5 bases and J gave up 6 bases; unmatched junction bases: 13. CDR3 length equals 16 residues. CDR3 amino acids: CASSPRGAGEGNEQFF. The CDR3 DNA is TGTGCCAGTAGTCCCCGGGGTGCGGGAGAAGGCAATGAGCAGTTCTTC.

The chain carries TRBV6-5 and TRBJ1-1; TRBD1 agrees at 7 bases. V gave up 6 bases and J gave up 1 base; unmatched junction bases: 5. The CDR3 consists of 14 residues. The germline gives CDR1 MNHEY, CDR2 SVGAGI. CDR3 nucleotide sequence: TGTGCCAGCAGCCTCAGGACAGGGAACACTGAAGCTTTCTTT. This gives the protein CASSLRTGNTEAFF.

V is TRBV2 and J is TRBJ1-1; tentative D call: TRBD1 (6 bases). Germline V gives CDR1 SNHLY, CDR2 FYNNEI. V was trimmed by 0 bases and J by 0 bases, leaving 20 bases between them. This CDR3 comprises 19 residues. The CDR3 sequence is CASSEALSQGWIMNTEAFF. The CDR3 DNA reads as TGTGCCAGCAGTGAAGCGTTATCGCAGGGGTGGATCATGAACACTGAAGCTTTCTTT.

The gene calls are TRBV28 and TRBJ1-4; D might be TRBD1 (6 bases). The V end lost 6 bases, the J end lost 8 bases, and 19 bases lay between the germline ends. CDR3 length equals 15 residues. Germline V lookup: CDR1 MDHEN, CDR2 SYDVKM. The CDR3 nucleotides read TGTGCCAGCAGCTCCAGCAGGGGCGTGAGGGAAAAACTGTTTTTT. This sequence encodes CASSSSRGVREKLFF.

This sequence joins TRBV4-3 and TRBJ1-2; 10 nucleotides match TRBD1. Losses at the gene ends were 5 bases for V and 9 bases for J; bases not matched to a gene: 6. The CDR3 sequence is 13 residues long. Germline CDR1 and CDR2: LGHNA and YSLEER. The CDR3 DNA reads TGCGCCAGCAGCGCAGGACAGGGGGTGAGCTACACCTTC. Its protein is CASSAGQGVSYTF.

CDR3 protein: CASRTGAQFSYEQYF. The CDR3 coding sequence is TGTGCCAGCAGGACAGGGGCCCAATTTTCCTACGAGCAGTACTTC. The genes are TRBV6-5 and TRBJ2-7, with 8 bases lining up with TRBD1. The germline V gene has CDR1 MNHEY and CDR2 SVGAGI. CDR3 length: 15 amino acids. Trimming removed 6 bases from V and 1 base from J; junction bases left unmatched: 8.